This T cell receptor (beta chain) stems from a study of cytomegalovirus exposure and HLA in healthy donors. The V gene lost 6 bases and the J gene lost 4 bases, with 14 bases spanning the gap. Germline CDR1 is MNHEY and CDR2 is SVGAGI. This CDR3 is 14 amino acids long. Some clones are missing from TCRdb's copy, which holds only in-frame ones; the method was immunoSEQ multiplex PCR. The profile shows some 99,000 clones, 88% of them singletons. The TCR was taken from a young woman in good health and CMV-seronegative. Sequencing input: PBMCs. The chain employs TRBV6-5 and TRBJ2-3, with D perhaps TRBD2 (5 bases). The CDR3 region is CASRTAFSADTQYF. The DNA for the CDR3 is TGTGCCAGCAGAACAGCCTTTAGCGCAGATACGCAGTATTTT.